This TCR beta chain stems from a study of Graves' ophthalmopathy and Graves' hyperthyroidism. Beta-chain TCR CDR3 regions were amplified from RNA transcripts. The authors performed first-round RT-PCR with HTBI primers and then a second-round multiplex PCR. TCRdb re-called the multiplex PCR reads through MiXCR, storing one row per CDR3 protein. Altogether 500,000 to 600,000 distinct CDR3 sequences are present, under 45% being singletons, with the ten largest covering roughly 4%. The sequence derives from an adult man with Graves' hyperthyroidism. Sequencing was carried out using peripheral blood or thyroid tissue (not recorded which).

The CDR3 spells CATSEPTNPSDTQYF. The CDR3 DNA follows: TGTGCCACCAGTGAGCCTACTAATCCGTCCGATACGCAGTATTTT. The rearrangement joins TRBV24-1 to TRBJ2-3; no definite D call. The germline V and J ends were trimmed by 4 bases and 6 bases, with 16 bases remaining between them. The V gene's germline CDR1 is KGHDR and CDR2 SFDVKD. This CDR3 has 15 residues.